The sequence of this T cell receptor beta chain was determined in a study of T cell changes during pregnancy in multiple sclerosis. Only one count was recorded for this clone. The length of the CDR3 is 19 residues. V gave up 0 bases and J gave up 2 bases; unmatched junction bases: 14. Germline CDR1 is SNHLY and CDR2 is FYNNEI. Profiling relied on immunoSEQ multiplex PCR, and the TCRdb table lists in-frame clones only, not all of them. The sample lists tens of thousands of clones; under 95% were seen once. This TCR derives from a female donor with multiple sclerosis, enrolled in a pregnancy study. V usage is TRBV2 and J usage is TRBJ2-3, with 7 bases aligning to TRBD2. The sample in question was CD4+ T cells from peripheral blood mononuclear cells, obtained in the second trimester of pregnancy. The CDR3 sequence: CASSEALFREAQYTDTQYF. DNA for the CDR3: TGTGCCAGCAGTGAAGCGCTTTTCCGGGAGGCCCAGTACACAGATACGCAGTATTTT.